This T cell receptor (beta chain) was recorded in a study of blood T cells in healthy people across ages. This clonotype was seen at least ten times. The CDR3 runs to 13 residues. V was trimmed by 3 bases and J by 3 bases, leaving 9 bases between them. Per the germline V gene, CDR1 is MRHNA and CDR2 is SNTAGT. Together with a sample-barcoded 5' primer, a J-beta primer mix was included in a second PCR lasting 7 to 11 cycles. TCRdb passed the 5' RACE reads through MiXCR, listing each CDR3 protein once. The table shows 750,000 to 950,000 distinct CDR3 sequences, with about 29% occurring only once. The sample also formed part of further work on T cells of mothers and their children. Per that paper: Samples were obtained from a few healthy Caucasian mothers and their six children. For each mother, over 8 million TCR beta CDR3 reads were obtained, and for each child, a few million. Relative to unrelated pairs, biologically related mother-child dyads exhibited marginally greater, non-significant overlap.

The source material was blood. The chain carries TRBV6-4 and TRBJ2-7; D gene uncertain. The sequence derives from a woman in her 40s in good health. CDR3: CASSEQVGYEQYF. The CDR3 region has the DNA TGTGCCAGCAGTGAGCAGGTCGGCTACGAGCAGTACTTC.